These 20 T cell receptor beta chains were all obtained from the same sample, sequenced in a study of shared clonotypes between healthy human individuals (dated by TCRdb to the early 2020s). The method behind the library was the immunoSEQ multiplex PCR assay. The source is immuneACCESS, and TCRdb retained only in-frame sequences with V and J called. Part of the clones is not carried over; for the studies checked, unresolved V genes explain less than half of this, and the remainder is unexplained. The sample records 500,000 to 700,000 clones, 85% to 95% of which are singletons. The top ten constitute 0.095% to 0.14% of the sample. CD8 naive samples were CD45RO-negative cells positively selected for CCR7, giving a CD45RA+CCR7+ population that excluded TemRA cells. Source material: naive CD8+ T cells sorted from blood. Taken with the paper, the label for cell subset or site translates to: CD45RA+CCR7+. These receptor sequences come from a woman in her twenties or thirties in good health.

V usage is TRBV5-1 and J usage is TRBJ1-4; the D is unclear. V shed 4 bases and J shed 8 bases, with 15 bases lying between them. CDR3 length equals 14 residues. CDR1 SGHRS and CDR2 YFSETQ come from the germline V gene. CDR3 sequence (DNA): TGCGCCAGCAGCCGAATAGGGAGAGGCGAAAAACTGTTTTTT. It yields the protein CASSRIGRGEKLFF.

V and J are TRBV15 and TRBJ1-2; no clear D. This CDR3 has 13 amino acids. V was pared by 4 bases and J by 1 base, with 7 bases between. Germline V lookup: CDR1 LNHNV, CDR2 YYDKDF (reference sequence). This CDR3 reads CATSIGGNYGYTF. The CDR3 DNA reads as TGTGCCACCAGCATAGGAGGTAACTATGGCTACACCTTC.

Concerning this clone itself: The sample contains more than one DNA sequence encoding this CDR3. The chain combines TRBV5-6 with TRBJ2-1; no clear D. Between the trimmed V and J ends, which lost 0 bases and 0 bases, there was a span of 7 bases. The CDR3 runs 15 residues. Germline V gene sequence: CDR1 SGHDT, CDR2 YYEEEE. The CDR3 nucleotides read TGTGCCAGCAGCTTGGGGACGAGCTCCTACAATGAGCAGTTCTTC. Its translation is CASSLGTSSYNEQFF.

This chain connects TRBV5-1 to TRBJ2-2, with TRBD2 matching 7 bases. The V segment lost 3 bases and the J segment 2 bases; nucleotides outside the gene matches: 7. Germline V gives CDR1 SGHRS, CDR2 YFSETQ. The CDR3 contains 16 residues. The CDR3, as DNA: TGCGCCAGCAGCTGGGGCCAGCGGGATAACACCGGGGAGCTGTTTTTT. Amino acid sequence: CASSWGQRDNTGELFF.

The DNA for the CDR3 is TGTGCCAGCAGTTCAATCTTCTCTGGGGCCAACGTCCTGACTTTC. It encodes CASSSIFSGANVLTF. V usage is TRBV27 and J usage is TRBJ2-6, with unresolved D. Trimming removed 4 bases at V and 0 bases at J, with 7 bases between. The CDR3 is 15 amino acids. The germline CDR1 and CDR2 sequences are MNHEY and SMNVEV (reference sequence).

The CDR3 region has the DNA TGTGCCAGCAGTTGGTCCAGGGCGGGCTACGAGCAGTACTTC. It encodes CASSWSRAGYEQYF. V gene TRBV27 combines with J gene TRBJ2-7, with D possibly being TRBD1 or TRBD2 (5 bases each). From germline, CDR1 is MNHEY and CDR2 SMNVEV (reference sequence). The V gene lost 4 bases and the J gene lost 3 bases, with 13 bases spanning the gap. The CDR3 runs 14 residues.

CDR3 amino acids: CAWSVWGSGELFF. The CDR3 DNA sequence: TGTGCCTGGAGTGTTTGGGGGTCGGGGGAGCTGTTTTTT. The V call is TRBV30, the J call TRBJ2-2; D tentatively reads TRBD1 or TRBD2 (5 bases each). The V end lost 0 bases, the J end lost 8 bases, and 10 bases lay between the germline ends. The germline gives CDR1 GTSNPN, CDR2 SVGIG (reference sequence). This CDR3 region has 13 residues. The complete variable domain, with remaining parts taken from reference TRBV30 and TRBJ2-2, reads SQTIHQWPATLVQPVGSPLSLECTVEGTSNPNLYWYRQAAGRGLQLLFYSVGIGQISSEVPQNLSASRPQDRQFILSSKKLLLSDSGFYLCAWSVWGSGELFFGEGSRLTVL.

The CDR3 sequence: CASRLAGDGNEQYF. CDR3 DNA: TGCGCCAGTCGGCTAGCGGGAGACGGGAACGAGCAGTACTTC. The chain couples TRBV5-1 to TRBJ2-7; 10 bases map to TRBD2. CDR1 is SGHRS, CDR2 YFSETQ, per germline. J gave up 5 bases and V 8 bases, and 10 bases lay outside the gene matches. The CDR3 runs to 14 residues.

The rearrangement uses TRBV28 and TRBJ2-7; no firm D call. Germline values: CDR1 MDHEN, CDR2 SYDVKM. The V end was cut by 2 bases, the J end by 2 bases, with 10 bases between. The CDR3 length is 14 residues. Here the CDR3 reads CASSLGNSPYEQYF. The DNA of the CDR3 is TGTGCCAGCAGTTTAGGAAATAGCCCCTACGAGCAGTACTTC.

CDR3 region: CASSVVPGGEDEQYF. CDR3 nucleotide sequence: TGTGCCAGCAGCGTAGTGCCAGGGGGCGAGGACGAGCAGTACTTC. The rearrangement uses TRBV9 and TRBJ2-7; 8 bases are shared with TRBD1. In germline, CDR1 is SGDLS, CDR2 YYNGEE. V was clipped by 0 bases and J by 5 bases; unmatched bases: 7. The CDR3 is 15 residues long.

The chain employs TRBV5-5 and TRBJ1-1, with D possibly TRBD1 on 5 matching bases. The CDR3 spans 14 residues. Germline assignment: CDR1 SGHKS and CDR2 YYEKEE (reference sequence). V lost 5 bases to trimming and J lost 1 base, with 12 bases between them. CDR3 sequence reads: CASRNGGANTEAFF. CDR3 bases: TGTGCCAGCAGGAACGGGGGAGCGAACACTGAAGCTTTCTTT.

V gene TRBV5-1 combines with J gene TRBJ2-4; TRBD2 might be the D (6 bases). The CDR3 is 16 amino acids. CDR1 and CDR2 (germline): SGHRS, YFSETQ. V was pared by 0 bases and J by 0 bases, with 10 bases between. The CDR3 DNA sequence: TGCGCCAGCAGCTTGGCCAACGGGGGAGCCAAAAACATTCAGTACTTC. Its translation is CASSLANGGAKNIQYF.

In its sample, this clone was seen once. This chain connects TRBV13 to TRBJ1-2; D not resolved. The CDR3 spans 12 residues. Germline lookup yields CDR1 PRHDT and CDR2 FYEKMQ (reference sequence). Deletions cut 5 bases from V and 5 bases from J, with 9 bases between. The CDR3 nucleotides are TGTGCCAGCAGCGCGGACCCATATGGCTACACCTTC. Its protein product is CASSADPYGYTF.

The CDR3 spells CASSQVKRLLNTEAFF. CDR3 bases: TGTGCCAGCAGCCAAGTAAAGCGGCTTTTGAACACTGAAGCTTTCTTT. V is TRBV14 and J is TRBJ1-1, with unresolved D. There are 16 residues in the CDR3. Germline values: CDR1 SGHDN, CDR2 FVKESK. Trimming left V 1 base short and J 0 bases short, with 12 bases between.

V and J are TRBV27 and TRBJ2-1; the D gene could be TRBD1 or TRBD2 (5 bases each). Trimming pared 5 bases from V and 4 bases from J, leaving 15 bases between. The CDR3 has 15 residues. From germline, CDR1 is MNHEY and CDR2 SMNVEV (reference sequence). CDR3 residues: CASSKNRDLYNEQFF. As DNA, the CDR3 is TGTGCCAGCAGTAAGAACCGGGACCTATACAATGAGCAGTTCTTC.

In DNA, the CDR3 is TGTGCCAGCAGCTTTACGAACGAGCAGTACTTC. The encoded protein is CASSFTNEQYF. The chain joins TRBV7-9 to TRBJ2-7, with unresolved D. The CDR3 extends over 11 amino acids. The V end was cut by 3 bases, the J end by 5 bases, with 5 bases between. The germline V gene encodes CDR1 SEHNR and CDR2 FQNEAQ (reference sequence).

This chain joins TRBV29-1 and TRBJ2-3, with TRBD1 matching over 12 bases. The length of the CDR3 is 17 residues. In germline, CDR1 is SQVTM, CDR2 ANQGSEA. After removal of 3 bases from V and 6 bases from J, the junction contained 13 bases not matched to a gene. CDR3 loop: CSVDFPPGQGAHDTQYF. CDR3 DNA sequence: TGCAGCGTTGATTTCCCCCCGGGACAGGGGGCGCATGATACGCAGTATTTT.

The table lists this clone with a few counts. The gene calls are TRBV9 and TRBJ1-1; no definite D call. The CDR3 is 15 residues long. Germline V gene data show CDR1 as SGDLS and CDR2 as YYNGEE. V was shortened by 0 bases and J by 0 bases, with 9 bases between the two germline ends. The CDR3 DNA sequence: TGTGCCAGCAGCGTAGATATGGGAGTGAACACTGAAGCTTTCTTT. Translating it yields CASSVDMGVNTEAFF.

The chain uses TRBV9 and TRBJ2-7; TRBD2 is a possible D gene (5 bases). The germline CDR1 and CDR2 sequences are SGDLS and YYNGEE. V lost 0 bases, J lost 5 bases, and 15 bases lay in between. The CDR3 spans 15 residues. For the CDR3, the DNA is TGTGCCAGCAGCGTAGTCTCCGCGGGTGTGGACGAGCAGTACTTC. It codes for CASSVVSAGVDEQYF.

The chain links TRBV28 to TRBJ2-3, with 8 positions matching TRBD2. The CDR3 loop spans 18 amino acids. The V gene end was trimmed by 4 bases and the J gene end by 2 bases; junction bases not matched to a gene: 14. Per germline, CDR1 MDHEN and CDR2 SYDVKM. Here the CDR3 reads CASSSNEALADSTDTQYF. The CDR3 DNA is TGTGCCAGCAGTTCTAACGAGGCACTAGCGGATTCCACAGATACGCAGTATTTT.